What follows are 19 T cell receptor beta chains derived from one specimen sequenced in a study of cytotoxic CD8 clonotypes in ibrutinib-treated CLL. Clones were read by immunoSEQ multiplex PCR, and TCRdb kept only the in-frame ones, dropping some. The sample has roughly 200,000 clones, 79% seen once. Here the sequenced sample was PBMCs, taken after 12 months of ibrutinib treatment. These receptors all stem from a human donor with chronic lymphocytic leukemia.

The J gene is TRBJ1-1, the V gene TRBV2; D possibly corresponds to TRBD1 (6 bases). Trimming removed 10 bases from V and 7 bases from J, with 19 bases in between. CDR1 is SNHLY and CDR2 is FYNNEI in the germline V gene. CDR3 size: 13 residues. Written as DNA, the CDR3 is TGTGCCACGACTTCCGGGACAACCTATGAAGCTTTCTTT. Its protein is CATTSGTTYEAFF.

This chain's CDR3 is CASREPGQGLKQYF. In DNA, the CDR3 is TGTGCCAGCAGAGAACCGGGACAGGGATTGAAGCAGTACTTC. The chain is built from TRBV28 and TRBJ2-7, with TRBD1 matching 9 bases. V shed 6 bases, J shed 8 bases, and the junction held 11 bases outside the gene matches. The CDR3 length is 14 residues. Germline V gene lookup returns CDR1 MDHEN and CDR2 SYDVKM.

The chain combines TRBV27 with TRBJ1-2, with D perhaps TRBD1 (5 bases). The CDR3 consists of 15 residues. Germline lookup yields CDR1 MNHEY and CDR2 SMNVEV (reference sequence). The germline V and J ends were trimmed by 0 bases and 8 bases, with 16 bases remaining between them. CDR3 sequence (DNA): TGTGCCAGCAGTTTATCTGGACACTTCTCGCTGGGCTACACCTTC. Its translation is CASSLSGHFSLGYTF.

This clone was seen a handful of times. The chain uses TRBV4-1 and TRBJ1-2; D gene uncertain. The CDR3 has 14 residues. Trimming stripped 1 base from V and 3 bases from J, with 9 bases between. The V gene's germline CDR1 is MGHRA and CDR2 YSYEKL. The CDR3 spells CASSQGRRDYGYTF. Written as DNA, the CDR3 is TGCGCCAGCAGCCAAGGACGGCGAGACTATGGCTACACCTTC.

In DNA, the CDR3 is TGTGCCAGCAGTTACGTACAGGGGCGTCAGCCCCAGCATTTT. It specifies CASSYVQGRQPQHF. The chain joins TRBV6-5 to TRBJ1-5; the match to TRBD1 covers 7 bases. The CDR3 contains 14 residues. Trimming removed 2 bases from V and 6 bases from J; junction bases left unmatched: 4. The germline V gene has CDR1 MNHEY and CDR2 SVGAGI.

V usage is TRBV19 and J usage is TRBJ2-3; 8 bases map to TRBD1. Germline CDR1 LNHDA, CDR2 SQIVND (reference sequence). The CDR3 has 12 residues. V was clipped by 11 bases and J by 6 bases; unmatched bases: 7. CDR3 residues: CAASDRADTQYF. Written as DNA, the CDR3 is TGTGCCGCCTCGGACAGGGCGGATACGCAGTATTTT.

This clone was recorded a few times. J is TRBJ2-7 and V is TRBV18; D remains ambiguous. CDR3 length: 14 residues. The germline V gene has CDR1 KGHSH and CDR2 LQKENI. V was pared by 1 base and J by 3 bases, with 10 bases between. This CDR3 reads CASSPRAPNYEQYF. CDR3 coding DNA: TGTGCCAGCTCACCACGCGCTCCTAACTACGAGCAGTACTTC.

This clone was seen ten or more times. The chain combines TRBV25-1 with TRBJ2-2; TRBD1 agrees at 9 bases. With 3 bases clipped from V and 5 bases from J, the junction kept 13 bases outside the gene matches. Per germline, CDR1 MGHDK and CDR2 SYGVNS. This CDR3 is 18 amino acids long. CDR3 in amino acids: CASSDTIQGAFRTGELFF. CDR3 coding DNA: TGTGCCAGCAGTGATACAATACAGGGGGCGTTTAGGACCGGGGAGCTGTTTTTT.

This chain joins TRBV6-6 and TRBJ2-5, with D perhaps matching TRBD1 (5 bases). The CDR3 is made up of 16 amino acids. Trimming stripped 7 bases from V and 2 bases from J, with 20 bases between. Germline CDR1 reads MNHNY; CDR2 reads SVGAGI (reference sequence). The CDR3 nucleotides read TGTGCCAGCAATTTACTTGCAGGGATACTACAAGAGACCCAGTACTTC. Amino acids: CASNLLAGILQETQYF.

The rearrangement uses TRBV7-3 and TRBJ2-1, with 10 bases aligning to TRBD2. The CDR3 is 21 amino acids. V shed 2 bases, J shed 0 bases, and the junction held 16 bases outside the gene matches. CDR1 and CDR2 from the germline V gene are SGHTA and FQGTGA. Here the CDR3 DNA reads TGTGCCAGCAGCTTATACCCGCGGGTAGCGGGAGGCCGGAGCTCCTACAATGAGCAGTTCTTC. As protein: CASSLYPRVAGGRSSYNEQFF.

The chain combines TRBV2 with TRBJ2-7; D possibly corresponds to TRBD1 (6 bases). Germline V gene data show CDR1 as SNHLY and CDR2 as FYNNEI. The CDR3 is made up of 13 amino acids. The V end was cut by 8 bases, the J end by 2 bases, with 13 bases between. CDR3: CASSRTETYEQYF. As DNA, the CDR3 is TGTGCCAGCTCTCGGACAGAAACCTACGAGCAGTACTTC.

This clone turned up a few times. V and J are TRBV5-6 and TRBJ1-1; D not certain. This CDR3 has 13 amino acids. V lost 3 bases and J lost 4, with 10 bases in between. Germline V gene lookup returns CDR1 SGHDT and CDR2 YYEEEE. Here the CDR3 DNA reads TGTGCCAGCAGCTGGAAGGGCTTCACTGAAGCTTTCTTT. This gives the protein CASSWKGFTEAFF.

The chain links TRBV5-1 to TRBJ2-7; no clear D. V lost 2 bases to trimming and J lost 6 bases, with 9 bases between them. The V gene's germline CDR1 is SGHRS and CDR2 YFSETQ. CDR3 length equals 12 residues. The CDR3 region has the DNA TGCGCCAGCAGCTTAGAATTTCGCGAGCAGTACTTC. Protein: CASSLEFREQYF.

V usage is TRBV4-1 and J usage is TRBJ2-2; D gene uncertain. Germline V gene data show CDR1 as MGHRA and CDR2 as YSYEKL. The V end lost 4 bases, the J end lost 4 bases, and 4 bases lay between the germline ends. The CDR3 is 12 residues long. The CDR3 region has the DNA TGCGCCAGCAGCCCAGCCACCGGGGAGCTGTTTTTT. Translating it yields CASSPATGELFF.

The rearrangement joins TRBV11-1 to TRBJ2-2; 7 bases align to TRBD2. V shed 1 base and J 1 base; nucleotides not matched to a gene: 3. CDR3 length: 16 amino acids. Germline CDR1 reads SGHAT; CDR2 reads FQDESV (reference sequence). CDR3 nucleotide sequence: TGTGCCAGCAGCTTAGGACCGGGGGGGAACACCGGGGAGCTGTTTTTT. Translating it yields CASSLGPGGNTGELFF. The variable domain in full, completed from reference TRBV11-1 and TRBJ2-2, reads EAEVAQSPRYKITEKSQAVAFWCDPISGHATLYWYRQILGQGPELLVQFQDESVVDDSQLPKDRFSAERLKGVDSTLKIQPAELGDSAMYLCASSLGPGGNTGELFFGEGSRLTVL.

In this sample, this clone turned up a few times. CDR3 coding DNA: TGTGCCAGCAGCTCAATAGCGGGGGACACAGATACGCAGTATTTT. It translates to CASSSIAGDTDTQYF. The V gene is TRBV7-9, the J gene TRBJ2-3; 9 nucleotides agree with TRBD2. CDR3 size: 15 residues. Per the germline V gene, CDR1 is SEHNR and CDR2 is FQNEAQ (reference sequence). The V and J ends lost 4 bases and 2 bases, in that order; junction bases with no gene match: 4.

The chain recombines TRBV15 with TRBJ2-1, with TRBD2 identical over 7 bases. V lost 2 bases and J lost 3; bases outside the gene matches: 10. CDR3 length: 17 amino acids. CDR1 and CDR2 from the germline V gene are LNHNV and YYDKDF (reference sequence). The CDR3 here is CATSRKAGPTIYNEQFF. CDR3 bases: TGTGCCACCAGCAGAAAAGCGGGGCCTACAATCTACAATGAGCAGTTCTTC.

This chain connects TRBV30 to TRBJ2-2; D uncertain. This CDR3 is built from 11 residues. Trimming left V 6 bases short and J 4 bases short, with 6 bases between. CDR1 and CDR2 (germline): GTSNPN, SVGIG (reference sequence). The CDR3 DNA reads TGTGCCTGCACCGGCACCGGGGAGCTGTTTTTT. Translated: CACTGTGELFF.

This chain joins TRBV19 and TRBJ2-5; D is unclear. The germline V gene encodes CDR1 LNHDA and CDR2 SQIVND (reference sequence). V lost 4 bases and J 10 bases, leaving 22 bases between the germline ends. This CDR3 spans 15 amino acids. The CDR3 DNA reads TGTGCCAGTAGTACGACCCGGGTTCCCACCCGAGACCAGTACTTC. Its protein is CASSTTRVPTRDQYF.